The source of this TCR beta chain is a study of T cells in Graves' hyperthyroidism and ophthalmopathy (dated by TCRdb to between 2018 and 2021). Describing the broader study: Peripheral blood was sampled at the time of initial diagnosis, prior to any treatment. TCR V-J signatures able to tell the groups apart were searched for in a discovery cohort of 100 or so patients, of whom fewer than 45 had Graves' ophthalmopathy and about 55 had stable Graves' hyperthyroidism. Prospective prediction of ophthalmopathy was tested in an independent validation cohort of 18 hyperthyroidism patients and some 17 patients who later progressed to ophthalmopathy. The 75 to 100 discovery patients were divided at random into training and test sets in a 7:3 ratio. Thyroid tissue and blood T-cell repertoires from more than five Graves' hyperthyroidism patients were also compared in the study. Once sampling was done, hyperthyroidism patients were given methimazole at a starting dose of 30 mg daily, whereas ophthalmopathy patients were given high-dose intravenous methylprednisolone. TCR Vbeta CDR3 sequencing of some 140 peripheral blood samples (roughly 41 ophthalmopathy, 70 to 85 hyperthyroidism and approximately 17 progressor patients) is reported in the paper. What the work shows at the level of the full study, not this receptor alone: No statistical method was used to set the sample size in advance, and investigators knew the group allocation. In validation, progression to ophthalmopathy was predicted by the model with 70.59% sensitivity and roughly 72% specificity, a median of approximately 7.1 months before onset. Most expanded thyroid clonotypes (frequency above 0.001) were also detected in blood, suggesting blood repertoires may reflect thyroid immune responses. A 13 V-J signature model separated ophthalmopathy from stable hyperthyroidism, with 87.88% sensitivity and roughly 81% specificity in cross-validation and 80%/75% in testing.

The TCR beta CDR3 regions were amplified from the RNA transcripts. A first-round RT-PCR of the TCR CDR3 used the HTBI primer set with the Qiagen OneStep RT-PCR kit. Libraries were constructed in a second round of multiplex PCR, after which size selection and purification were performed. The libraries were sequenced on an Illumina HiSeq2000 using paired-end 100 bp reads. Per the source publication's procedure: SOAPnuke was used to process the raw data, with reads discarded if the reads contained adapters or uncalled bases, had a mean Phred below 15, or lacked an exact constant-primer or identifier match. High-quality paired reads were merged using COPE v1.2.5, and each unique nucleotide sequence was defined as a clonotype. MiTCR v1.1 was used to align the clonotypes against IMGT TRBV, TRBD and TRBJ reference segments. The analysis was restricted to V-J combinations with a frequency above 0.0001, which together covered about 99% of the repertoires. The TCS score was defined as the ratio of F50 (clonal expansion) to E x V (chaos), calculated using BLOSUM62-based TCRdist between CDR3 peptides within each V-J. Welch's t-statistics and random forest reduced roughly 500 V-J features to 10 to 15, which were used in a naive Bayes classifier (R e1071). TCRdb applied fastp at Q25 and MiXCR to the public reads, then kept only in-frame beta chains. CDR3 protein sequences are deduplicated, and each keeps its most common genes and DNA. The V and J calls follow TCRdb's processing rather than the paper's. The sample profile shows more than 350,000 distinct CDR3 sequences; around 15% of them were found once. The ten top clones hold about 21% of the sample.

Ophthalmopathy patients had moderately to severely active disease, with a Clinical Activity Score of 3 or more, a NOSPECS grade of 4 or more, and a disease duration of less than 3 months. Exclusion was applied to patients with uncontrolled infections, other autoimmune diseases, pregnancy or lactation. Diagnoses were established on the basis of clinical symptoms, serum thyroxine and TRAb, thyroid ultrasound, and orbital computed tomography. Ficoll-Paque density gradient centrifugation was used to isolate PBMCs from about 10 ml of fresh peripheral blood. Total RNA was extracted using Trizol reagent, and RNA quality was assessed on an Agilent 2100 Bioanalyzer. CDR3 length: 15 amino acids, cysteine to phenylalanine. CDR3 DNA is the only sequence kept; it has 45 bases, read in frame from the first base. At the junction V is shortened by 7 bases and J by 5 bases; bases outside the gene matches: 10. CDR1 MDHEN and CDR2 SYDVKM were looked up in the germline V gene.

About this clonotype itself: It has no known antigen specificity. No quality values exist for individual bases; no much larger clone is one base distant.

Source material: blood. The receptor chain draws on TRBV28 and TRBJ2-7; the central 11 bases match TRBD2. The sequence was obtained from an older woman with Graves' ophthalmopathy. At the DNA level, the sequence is TGTGCCAGCACCCCACCGGGACTAGCGGTCCACGAGCAGTACTTC. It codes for CASTPPGLAVHEQYF. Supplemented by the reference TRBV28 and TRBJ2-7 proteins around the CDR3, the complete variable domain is DVKVTQSSRYLVKRTGEKVFLECVQDMDHENMFWYRQDPGLGLRLIYFSYDVKMKEKGDIPEGYSVSREKKERFSLILESASTNQTSMYLCASTPPGLAVHEQYFGPGTRLTVT.